This TCR beta chain was sequenced in a study of CD8 T cells in ankylosing spondylitis. Study conclusions and caveats: Within ankylosing spondylitis blood, a TCR beta motif made up of eight highly homologous variants appeared to be characteristic.

TCRdb redid the calling of the 5' RACE reads with MiXCR, one entry per CDR3 protein. The table has approximately 200,000 distinct CDR3 sequences, 13% seen once. Concerning this clonotype itself: The antigen remains undetermined.

Germline V gene sequence: CDR1 LGHNA, CDR2 YSLEER. The CDR3 length is 15 residues. The J segment lost 2 bases and the V segment lost 1 base, leaving 5 bases of the junction unmatched. The chain combines TRBV4-3 with TRBJ2-7; 7 positions match TRBD2. Sequencing used blood, either unsorted or a sorted T cell fraction (not recorded which). The TCR was taken from a female donor with ankylosing spondylitis or in good health (not recorded which). In nucleotides, the CDR3 is TGCGCCAGCAGCCAAGTAGAGGCGGGAGCCTACGAGCAGTACTTC. Translated: CASSQVEAGAYEQYF.